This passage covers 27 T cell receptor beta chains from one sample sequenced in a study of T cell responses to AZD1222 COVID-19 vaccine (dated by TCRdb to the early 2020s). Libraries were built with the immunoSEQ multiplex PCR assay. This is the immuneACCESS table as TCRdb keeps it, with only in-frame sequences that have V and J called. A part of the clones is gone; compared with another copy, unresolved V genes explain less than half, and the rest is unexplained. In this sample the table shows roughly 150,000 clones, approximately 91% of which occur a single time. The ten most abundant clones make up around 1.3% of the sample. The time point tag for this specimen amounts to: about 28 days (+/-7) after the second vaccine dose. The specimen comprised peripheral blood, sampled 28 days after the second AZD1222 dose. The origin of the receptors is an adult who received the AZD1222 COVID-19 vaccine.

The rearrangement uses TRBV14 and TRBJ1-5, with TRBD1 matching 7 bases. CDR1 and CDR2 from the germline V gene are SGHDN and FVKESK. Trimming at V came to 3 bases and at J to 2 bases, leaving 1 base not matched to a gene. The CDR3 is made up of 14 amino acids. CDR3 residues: CASSQTGRNQPQHF. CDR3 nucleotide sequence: TGTGCCAGCAGCCAGACAGGGCGCAATCAGCCCCAGCATTTT.

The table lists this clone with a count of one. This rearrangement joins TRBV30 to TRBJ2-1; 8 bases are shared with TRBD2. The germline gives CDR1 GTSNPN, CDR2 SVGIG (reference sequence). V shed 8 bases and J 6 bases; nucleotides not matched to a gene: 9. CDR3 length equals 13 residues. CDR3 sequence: CATGGDAPNEQFF. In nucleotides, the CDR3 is TGTGCCACGGGGGGGGATGCCCCCAATGAGCAGTTCTTC.

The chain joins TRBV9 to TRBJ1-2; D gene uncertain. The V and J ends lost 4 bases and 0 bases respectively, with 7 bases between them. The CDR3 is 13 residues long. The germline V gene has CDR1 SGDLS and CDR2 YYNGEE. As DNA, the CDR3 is TGTGCCAGCAGCCCCCCCTCTAACTATGGCTACACCTTC. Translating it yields CASSPPSNYGYTF.

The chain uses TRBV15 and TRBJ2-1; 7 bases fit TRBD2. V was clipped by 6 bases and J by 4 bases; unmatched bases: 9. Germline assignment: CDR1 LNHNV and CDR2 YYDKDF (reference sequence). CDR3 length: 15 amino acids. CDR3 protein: CATRALAGEYNEQFF. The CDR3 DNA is TGTGCCACCAGGGCCCTGGCGGGGGAGTACAATGAGCAGTTCTTC.

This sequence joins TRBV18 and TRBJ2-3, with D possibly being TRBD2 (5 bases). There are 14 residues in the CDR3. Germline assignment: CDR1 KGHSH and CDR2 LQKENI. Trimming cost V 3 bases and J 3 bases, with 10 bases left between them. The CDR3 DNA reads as TGTGCCAGCTCACCTCTAGCCGAAACAGATACGCAGTATTTT. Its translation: CASSPLAETDTQYF.

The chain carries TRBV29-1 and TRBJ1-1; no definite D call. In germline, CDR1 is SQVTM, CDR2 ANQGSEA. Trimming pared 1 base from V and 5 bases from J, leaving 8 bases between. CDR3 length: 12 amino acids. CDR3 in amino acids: CSVEGGRTEAFF. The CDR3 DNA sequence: TGCAGCGTTGAAGGGGGAAGGACTGAAGCTTTCTTT.

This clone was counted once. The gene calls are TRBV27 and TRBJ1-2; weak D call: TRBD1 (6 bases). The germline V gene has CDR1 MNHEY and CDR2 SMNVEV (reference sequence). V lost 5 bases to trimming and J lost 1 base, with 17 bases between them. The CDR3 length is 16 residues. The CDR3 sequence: CASSTQGVRGNYGYTF. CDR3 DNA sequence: TGTGCCAGCAGTACACAGGGTGTACGGGGTAACTATGGCTACACCTTC.

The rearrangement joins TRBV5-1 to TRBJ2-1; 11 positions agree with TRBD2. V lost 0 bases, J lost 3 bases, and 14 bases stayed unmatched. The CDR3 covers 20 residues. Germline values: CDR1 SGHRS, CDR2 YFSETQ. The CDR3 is CASSLGKVVAGGPRYNEQFF. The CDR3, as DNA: TGCGCCAGCAGCTTGGGGAAGGTCGTAGCGGGAGGGCCGCGCTACAATGAGCAGTTCTTC.

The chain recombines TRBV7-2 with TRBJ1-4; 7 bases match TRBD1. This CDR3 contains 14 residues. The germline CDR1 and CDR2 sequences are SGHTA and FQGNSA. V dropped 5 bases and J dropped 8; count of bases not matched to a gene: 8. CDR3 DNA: TGTGCCAGCAGCCCGAGTGTAGGGGGCGAAAAACTGTTTTTT. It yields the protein CASSPSVGGEKLFF.

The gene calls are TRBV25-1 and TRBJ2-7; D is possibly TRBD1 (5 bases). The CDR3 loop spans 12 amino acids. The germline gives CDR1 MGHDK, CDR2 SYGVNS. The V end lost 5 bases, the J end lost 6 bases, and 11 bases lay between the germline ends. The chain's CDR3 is CASSPSGFEQYF. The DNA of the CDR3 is TGTGCCAGCAGTCCATCAGGGTTCGAGCAGTACTTC.

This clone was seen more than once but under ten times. The CDR3 DNA reads TGTGCCAGCAGCCAGCTCTCCTACAATGAGCAGTTCTTC. It encodes CASSQLSYNEQFF. The chain combines TRBV4-2 with TRBJ2-1, with unresolved D. The CDR3 runs to 13 residues. Germline V gives CDR1 LGHNA, CDR2 YNFKEQ. Trimming pared 3 bases from V and 0 bases from J, leaving 3 bases between.

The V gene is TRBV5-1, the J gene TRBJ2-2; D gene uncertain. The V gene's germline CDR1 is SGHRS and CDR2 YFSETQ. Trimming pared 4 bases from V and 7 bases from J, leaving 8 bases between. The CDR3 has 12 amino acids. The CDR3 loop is CASSLPDGELFF. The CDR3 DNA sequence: TGCGCCAGCAGCCTCCCGGACGGGGAGCTGTTTTTT.

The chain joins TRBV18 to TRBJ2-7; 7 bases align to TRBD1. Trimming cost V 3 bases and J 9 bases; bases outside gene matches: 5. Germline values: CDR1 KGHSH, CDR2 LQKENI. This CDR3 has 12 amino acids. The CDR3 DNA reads TGTGCCAGCTCACCCGGAGACAGGGCGCAGTACTTC. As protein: CASSPGDRAQYF.

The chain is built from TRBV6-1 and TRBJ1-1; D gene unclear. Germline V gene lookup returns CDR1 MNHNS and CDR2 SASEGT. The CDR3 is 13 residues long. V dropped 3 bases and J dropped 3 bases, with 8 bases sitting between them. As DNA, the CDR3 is TGTGCCAGCAGTGAGAGGAGATACACTGAAGCTTTCTTT. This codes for CASSERRYTEAFF.

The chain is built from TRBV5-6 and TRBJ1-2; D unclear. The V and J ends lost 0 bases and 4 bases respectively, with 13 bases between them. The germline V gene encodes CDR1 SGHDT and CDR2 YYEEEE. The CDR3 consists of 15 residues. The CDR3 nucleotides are TGTGCCAGCAGCTTGGGGAACGTGCTTTTCTATGGCTACACCTTC. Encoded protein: CASSLGNVLFYGYTF.

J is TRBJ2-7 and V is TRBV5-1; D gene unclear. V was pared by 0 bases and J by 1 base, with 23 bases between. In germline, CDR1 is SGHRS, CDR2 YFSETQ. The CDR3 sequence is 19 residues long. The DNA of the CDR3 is TGCGCCAGCAGCTTGGCCGTTATTCCCCTCAACGACGGATCCTACGAGCAGTACTTC. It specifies CASSLAVIPLNDGSYEQYF. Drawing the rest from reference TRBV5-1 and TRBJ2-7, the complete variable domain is KAGVTQTPRYLIKTRGQQVTLSCSPISGHRSVSWYQQTPGQGLQFLFEYFSETQRNKGNFPGRFSGRQFSNSRSEMNVSTLELGDSALYLCASSLAVIPLNDGSYEQYFGPGTRLTVT.

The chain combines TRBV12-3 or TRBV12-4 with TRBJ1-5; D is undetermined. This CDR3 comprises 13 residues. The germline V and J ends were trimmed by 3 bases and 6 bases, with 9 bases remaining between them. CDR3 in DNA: TGTGCCAGCAGTTTTTGGGGTTTTCAGCCCCAGCATTTT. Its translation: CASSFWGFQPQHF.

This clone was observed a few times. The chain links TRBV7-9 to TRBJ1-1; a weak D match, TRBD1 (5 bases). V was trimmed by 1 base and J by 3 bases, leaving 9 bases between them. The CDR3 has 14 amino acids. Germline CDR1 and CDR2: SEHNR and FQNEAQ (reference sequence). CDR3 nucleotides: TGTGCCAGCAGCTTAGTTTTAGGGGACACTGAAGCTTTCTTT. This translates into CASSLVLGDTEAFF.

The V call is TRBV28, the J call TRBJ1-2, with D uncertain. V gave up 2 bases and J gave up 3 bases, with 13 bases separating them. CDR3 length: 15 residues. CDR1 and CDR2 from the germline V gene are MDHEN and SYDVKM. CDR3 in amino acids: CASSLRRARDYGYTF. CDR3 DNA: TGTGCCAGCAGTTTACGACGGGCACGAGACTATGGCTACACCTTC.

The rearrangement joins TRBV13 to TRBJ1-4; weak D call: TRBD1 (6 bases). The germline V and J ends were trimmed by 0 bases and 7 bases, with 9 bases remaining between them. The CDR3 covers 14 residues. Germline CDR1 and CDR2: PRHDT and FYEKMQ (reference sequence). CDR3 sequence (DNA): TGTGCCAGCAGCTTAGGGGGACAAGTTGAAAAACTGTTTTTT. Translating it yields CASSLGGQVEKLFF.

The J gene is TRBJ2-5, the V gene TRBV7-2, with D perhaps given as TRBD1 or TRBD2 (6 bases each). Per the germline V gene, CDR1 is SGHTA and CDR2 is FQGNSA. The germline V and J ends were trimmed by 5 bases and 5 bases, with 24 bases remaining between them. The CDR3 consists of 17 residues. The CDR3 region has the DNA TGTGCCAGCAGCCCCAGTGTCGGGGGCGGTTGGTTGGAGACCCAGTACTTC. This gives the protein CASSPSVGGGWLETQYF.

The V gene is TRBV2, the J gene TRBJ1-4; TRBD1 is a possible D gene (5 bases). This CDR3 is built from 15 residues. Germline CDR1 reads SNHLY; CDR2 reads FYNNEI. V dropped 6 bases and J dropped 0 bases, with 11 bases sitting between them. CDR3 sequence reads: CASSSTGSTNEKLFF. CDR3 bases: TGTGCCAGCAGCTCCACAGGATCAACTAATGAAAAACTGTTTTTT.

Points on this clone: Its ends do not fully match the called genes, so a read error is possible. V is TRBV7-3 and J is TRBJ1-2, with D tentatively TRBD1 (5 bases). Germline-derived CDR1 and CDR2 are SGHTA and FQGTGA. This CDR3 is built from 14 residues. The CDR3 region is CASSDDSLNFGYTF. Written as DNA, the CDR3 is TGTGCCAGCAGCGACGACAGCCTGAACTTTGGCTACACCTTC.

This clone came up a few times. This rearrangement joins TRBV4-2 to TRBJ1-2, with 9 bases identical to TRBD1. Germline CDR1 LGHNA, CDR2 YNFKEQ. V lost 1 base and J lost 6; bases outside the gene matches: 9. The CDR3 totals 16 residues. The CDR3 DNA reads TGTGCCAGCAGCCAAGTGGCAGGGACAGGGTTTAATGGCTACACCTTC. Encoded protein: CASSQVAGTGFNGYTF.

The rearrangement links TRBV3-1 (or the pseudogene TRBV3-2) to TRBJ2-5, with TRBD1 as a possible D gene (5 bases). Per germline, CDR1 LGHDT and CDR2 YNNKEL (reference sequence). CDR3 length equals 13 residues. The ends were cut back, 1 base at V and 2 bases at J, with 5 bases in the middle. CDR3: CASSQGQQETQYF. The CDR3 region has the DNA TGTGCCAGCAGCCAAGGACAGCAAGAGACCCAGTACTTC.

CDR3 loop: CASSYPSGVGQETQYF. The CDR3 region has the DNA TGTGCCAGCAGTTACCCGAGCGGGGTTGGGCAAGAGACCCAGTACTTC. This chain links TRBV6-6 with TRBJ2-5; 7 bases align to TRBD2. Germline CDR1 is MNHNY and CDR2 is SVGAGI (reference sequence). After removal of 2 bases from V and 2 bases from J, the junction contained 8 bases not matched to a gene. This CDR3 contains 16 residues.

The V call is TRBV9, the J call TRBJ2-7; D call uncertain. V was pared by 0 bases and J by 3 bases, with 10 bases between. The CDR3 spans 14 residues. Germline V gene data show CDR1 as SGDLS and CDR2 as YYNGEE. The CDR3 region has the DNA TGTGCCAGCAGCGTAGCGCCAGGCGGCTACGAGCAGTACTTC. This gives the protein CASSVAPGGYEQYF.